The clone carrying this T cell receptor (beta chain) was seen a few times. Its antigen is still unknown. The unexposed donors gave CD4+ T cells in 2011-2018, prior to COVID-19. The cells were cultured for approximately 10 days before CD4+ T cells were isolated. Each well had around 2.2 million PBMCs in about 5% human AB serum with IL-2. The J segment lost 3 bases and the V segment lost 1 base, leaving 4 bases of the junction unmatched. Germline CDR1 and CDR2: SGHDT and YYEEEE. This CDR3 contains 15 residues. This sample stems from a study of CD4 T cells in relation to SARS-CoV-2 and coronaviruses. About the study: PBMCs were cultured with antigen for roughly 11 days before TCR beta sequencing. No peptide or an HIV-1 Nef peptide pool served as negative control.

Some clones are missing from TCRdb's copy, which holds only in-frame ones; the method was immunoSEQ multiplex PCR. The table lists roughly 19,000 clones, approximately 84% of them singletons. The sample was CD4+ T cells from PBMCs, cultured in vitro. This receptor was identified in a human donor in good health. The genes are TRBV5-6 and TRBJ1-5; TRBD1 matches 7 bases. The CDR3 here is CASSLRGQNNQPQHF. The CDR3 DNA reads TGTGCCAGCAGCTTGAGGGGACAGAACAATCAGCCCCAGCATTTT.